Listed below are T cell receptor beta chains from one sample, sequenced in a study of CD8+ T cells in alopecia areata. Libraries were prepared by immunoSEQ multiplex PCR; TCRdb keeps only in-frame clonotypes and omits some of them. The sample includes roughly 110,000 clones, 84% of them seen just once. This specimen consisted of CD8+ T cells sorted from blood, obtained at week 24, from a patient treated with tofacitinib. The receptors here all came from a human donor with alopecia areata. Each CDR3 is given with its conserved first and last residue. The order of the fields is J gene, clone size, D gene, V gene, CDR3 DNA, CDR3 protein. A D gene is named only where the DNA matches it firmly. A row's size may be missing; if present it is once, few, many or a size class.

J: TRBJ2-5; size: once; D: TRBD1; V: TRBV7-9; DNA: TGTGCCAGCAGCCCGGTGACAGGGGGAACGACAGAGACCCAGTACTTC; CDR3: CASSPVTGGTTETQYF
J: TRBJ2-7; size: NA; D: TRBD2; V: TRBV30; DNA: TGTGCCTGGAGTTGGGCGGGGGGACCTAACTACGAGCAGTACTTC; CDR3: CAWSWAGGPNYEQYF
J: TRBJ2-7; size: NA; D: NA; V: TRBV4-3; DNA: TGCGCCAGCAGCCACGGACAGCCCGGGAGCTCCTACGAGCAGTACTTC; CDR3: CASSHGQPGSSYEQYF
J: TRBJ2-3; size: NA; D: NA; V: TRBV27; DNA: TGTGCCAGCACCAACAGGGCGTTGACAGATACGCAGTATTTT; CDR3: CASTNRALTDTQYF
J: TRBJ2-7; size: NA; D: NA; V: TRBV5-6; DNA: TGTGCCAGCAGCTTCGGGTCAGGGAGTTACGAGCAGTACTTC; CDR3: CASSFGSGSYEQYF
J: TRBJ2-7; size: NA; D: NA; V: TRBV4-2; DNA: TGTGCCAGCAGCCAAGAAAGTCAAGGGAGCTCCTACGAGCAGTACTTC; CDR3: CASSQESQGSSYEQYF
J: TRBJ2-1; size: NA; D: NA; V: TRBV5-6; DNA: TGTGCCAGCAGCTTGGTGCAGGGGTACAATGAGCAGTTCTTC; CDR3: CASSLVQGYNEQFF
J: TRBJ2-7; size: NA; D: TRBD2; V: TRBV2; DNA: TGTGCCAGCAGTGAATCCCTAGCGGGGCGCTACGAGCAGTACTTC; CDR3: CASSESLAGRYEQYF
J: TRBJ2-7; size: NA; D: TRBD1; V: TRBV27; DNA: TGTGCCAGCAGTCCACGACAGGGCGTTATAGCTTACGAGCAGTACTTC; CDR3: CASSPRQGVIAYEQYF
J: TRBJ2-3; size: NA; D: NA; V: TRBV5-1; DNA: TGCGCCAGCAGCTTGGGGGCGTCCGGCACAGATACGCAGTATTTT; CDR3: CASSLGASGTDTQYF
J: TRBJ2-7; size: NA; D: NA; V: TRBV2; DNA: TGTGCCAGCAGCGAAAGGGTAGGGTCCCACGAGCAGTACTTC; CDR3: CASSERVGSHEQYF
J: TRBJ2-4; size: NA; D: TRBD1; V: TRBV7-2; DNA: TGTGCCAGCACGGAAGCCCCGCGGACAGGGAGAAACATTCAGTACTTC; CDR3: CASTEAPRTGRNIQYF
J: TRBJ2-1; size: few; D: TRBD2; V: TRBV5-1; DNA: TGCGCCAGCAGCCTAGCGGCGCCGGGGGATGAGCAGTTCTTC; CDR3: CASSLAAPGDEQFF
J: TRBJ1-1; size: once; D: TRBD1; V: TRBV6-6; DNA: TGTGCCAGCAGTTTTATGGAGGGGGCGAACACTGAAGCTTTCTTT; CDR3: CASSFMEGANTEAFF
J: TRBJ2-7; size: NA; D: NA; V: TRBV29-1; DNA: TGCAGCGTTGGGGAAGGTGGGAGCTACGAGCAGTACTTC; CDR3: CSVGEGGSYEQYF
J: TRBJ2-5; size: NA; D: TRBD2; V: TRBV4-3; DNA: TGCGCCAGCAGCCAAGACGGGCTAGCGGCCGAGTGGCAAGAGACCCAGTACTTC; CDR3: CASSQDGLAAEWQETQYF
J: TRBJ2-1; size: NA; D: NA; V: TRBV7-2; DNA: TGTGCCAGCAGCTCCTACCGGGGGCCGGGGGATGAGCAGTTCTTC; CDR3: CASSSYRGPGDEQFF
J: TRBJ1-1; size: NA; D: NA; V: TRBV4-1; DNA: TGCGCCAGCAGCCGGAATACAGGGAACACTGAAGCTTTCTTT; CDR3: CASSRNTGNTEAFF
J: TRBJ2-1; size: NA; D: NA; V: TRBV5-1; DNA: TGCGCCAGCAGCCACGGACAGAATGAGCAGTTCTTC; CDR3: CASSHGQNEQFF
J: TRBJ2-7; size: NA; D: NA; V: TRBV7-8; DNA: TGTGCCACCAACGAGGGTGTTCTAGACTACGAGCAGTACTTC; CDR3: CATNEGVLDYEQYF
J: TRBJ1-2; size: NA; D: NA; V: TRBV11-2; DNA: TGTGCCAGCAGCTTAGATATGCGGGGCTACACCTTC; CDR3: CASSLDMRGYTF
J: TRBJ2-3; size: NA; D: NA; V: TRBV7-6; DNA: TGTGCCAGCAGCTTAGCCGGCGGGGATACGCAGTATTTT; CDR3: CASSLAGGDTQYF
J: TRBJ2-2; size: NA; D: NA; V: TRBV29-1; DNA: TGCAGCGTCGAAGGTGGCAGGAGGGAGCTGTTTTTT; CDR3: CSVEGGRRELFF
J: TRBJ2-2; size: NA; D: NA; V: TRBV29-1; DNA: TGCAGCGTTAATCCAATCTTCTCGGGGGGGGAGCTGTTTTTT; CDR3: CSVNPIFSGGELFF
J: TRBJ1-1; size: once; D: TRBD1; V: TRBV29-1; DNA: TGCAGCGTTATCCCCGCCGGGACAGAGAACACTGAAGCTTTCTTT; CDR3: CSVIPAGTENTEAFF
J: TRBJ2-7; size: NA; D: NA; V: TRBV29-1; DNA: TGCAGCGTTGGCGAGGGGAAGCAGTACTTC; CDR3: CSVGEGKQYF
J: TRBJ1-4; size: NA; D: NA; V: TRBV19; DNA: TGTGCCAGTAGCGGGCAGGCTCGGGATGAAAAACTGTTTTTT; CDR3: CASSGQARDEKLFF
J: TRBJ1-1; size: NA; D: NA; V: TRBV6-5; DNA: TGTGCCAGCACCTCATCCTCAGGGCGATGGGCTTTCTTT; CDR3: CASTSSSGRWAFF
J: TRBJ2-1; size: few; D: NA; V: TRBV6-6; DNA: TGTGCCAGCAGTTATTTCGACAGCGCTCTTGAGCAGTTCTTC; CDR3: CASSYFDSALEQFF
J: TRBJ2-1; size: NA; D: TRBD1; V: TRBV6-1; DNA: TGTGCCAGCAGCTGGACAGGGGAGGGTGAGCAGTTCTTC; CDR3: CASSWTGEGEQFF
J: TRBJ2-2; size: NA; D: NA; V: TRBV19; DNA: TGTGCCAGTAGTCAGAGGACCGGGGAGCTGTTTTTT; CDR3: CASSQRTGELFF
J: TRBJ1-1; size: NA; D: NA; V: TRBV27; DNA: TGTGCCAGCTCTAAACATGAAGGGATAGAAGCTTTCTTT; CDR3: CASSKHEGIEAFF
J: TRBJ2-2; size: many; D: TRBD2; V: TRBV19; DNA: TGTGCCAGCCTAGGGCCGGGACTAGGGTACACCGGGGAGCTGTTTTTT; CDR3: CASLGPGLGYTGELFF
J: TRBJ1-1; size: NA; D: NA; V: TRBV6-5; DNA: TGTGCCAGCAGTTACGGGGACAACACTGAAGCTTTCTTT; CDR3: CASSYGDNTEAFF
J: TRBJ2-1; size: NA; D: TRBD2; V: TRBV2; DNA: TGTGCCAGCATGGGTAGCGGGGGCCACTACAATGAGCAGTTCTTC; CDR3: CASMGSGGHYNEQFF
J: TRBJ1-1; size: once; D: NA; V: TRBV5-5; DNA: TGTGCCAGCAGCTTGTTTTTGAACACTGAAGCTTTCTTT; CDR3: CASSLFLNTEAFF
J: TRBJ2-2; size: NA; D: NA; V: TRBV25-1; DNA: TGTGCCAGCAGTGAATACAGGGCCCTCACCGGGGAGCTGTTTTTT; CDR3: CASSEYRALTGELFF
J: TRBJ2-3; size: NA; D: NA; V: TRBV6-6; DNA: TGTGCCAGCAGTCCAAGTCCAGATACGCAGTATTTT; CDR3: CASSPSPDTQYF
J: TRBJ2-7; size: NA; D: NA; V: TRBV27; DNA: TGTGCCAGCAGATCTGCGGACAGACACGAGCAGTACTTC; CDR3: CASRSADRHEQYF
J: TRBJ2-3; size: once; D: NA; V: TRBV27; DNA: TGTGCCAGCGTAGGCGGAGATACGCAGTATTTT; CDR3: CASVGGDTQYF
J: TRBJ2-3; size: NA; D: NA; V: TRBV12-5; DNA: TGTGCTAGTGGCGGGGTCGGGTCCCTCACGGATACGCAGTATTTT; CDR3: CASGGVGSLTDTQYF
J: TRBJ2-3; size: NA; D: TRBD2; V: TRBV7-2; DNA: TGTGCCAGCAGCGCCCTAGCGGGGAGCACAGATACGCAGTATTTT; CDR3: CASSALAGSTDTQYF
J: TRBJ2-6; size: NA; D: NA; V: TRBV4-3; DNA: TGCGCCAGCAGCCAAGAGTGGACAAATGGGGCCAACGTCCTGACTTTC; CDR3: CASSQEWTNGANVLTF
J: TRBJ2-1; size: NA; D: NA; V: TRBV9; DNA: TGTGCCAGCAGCGTAGAAGGCAGGGTAATGGATGAGCAGTTCTTC; CDR3: CASSVEGRVMDEQFF
J: TRBJ2-1; size: NA; D: TRBD1; V: TRBV5-1; DNA: TGCGCCAGCAGCTTTACCGGGACAGGGGGCACCTACAATGAGCAGTTCTTC; CDR3: CASSFTGTGGTYNEQFF